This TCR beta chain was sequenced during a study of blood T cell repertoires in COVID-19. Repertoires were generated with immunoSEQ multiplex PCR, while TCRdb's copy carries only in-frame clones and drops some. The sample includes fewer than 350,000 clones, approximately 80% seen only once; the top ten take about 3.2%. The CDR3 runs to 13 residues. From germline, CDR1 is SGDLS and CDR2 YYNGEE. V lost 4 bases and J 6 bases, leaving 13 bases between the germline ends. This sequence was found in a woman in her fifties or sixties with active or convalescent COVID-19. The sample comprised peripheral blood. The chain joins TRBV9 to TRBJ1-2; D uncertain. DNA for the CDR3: TGTGCCAGCAGCCCCCAGAGGCCCGATGGCTACACCTTC. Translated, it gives CASSPQRPDGYTF.